The clone carrying this T cell receptor (beta chain) occurred once. Its specificity is not known. The CDR3 spans 15 residues. Trimming left V 0 bases short and J 3 bases short, with 9 bases between. Germline V CDR1 and CDR2: MGHRA, YSYEKL. The data stem from a study of shared clonotypes between healthy human individuals. General study points: Memory subsets had estimated richness that was generally smaller than that of naive subsets. Around 5% of naive CD4 clonotypes were common to a few donors.

Repertoires were generated with immunoSEQ multiplex PCR, while TCRdb's copy carries only in-frame clones and drops some. In the table there are roughly 1,800,000 clones, just under 95% of which are singletons. Positively selected for CCR7, the CD45RO-negative cells used as naive CD8 cells excluded terminally differentiated effector memory CD45RA+ cells. All donors qualified as healthy HIV-negative adults and had experienced no recent acute infections or vaccinations. Input material: naive CD8+ T cells sorted from blood. The receptor comes from a man aged 18 to 29 in good health. The V and J genes are TRBV4-1 and TRBJ2-1; perhaps TRBD1 as D (5 bases). The CDR3: CASSQDGAGYNEQFF. In nucleotides, the CDR3 is TGCGCCAGCAGCCAAGATGGGGCCGGCTACAATGAGCAGTTCTTC.